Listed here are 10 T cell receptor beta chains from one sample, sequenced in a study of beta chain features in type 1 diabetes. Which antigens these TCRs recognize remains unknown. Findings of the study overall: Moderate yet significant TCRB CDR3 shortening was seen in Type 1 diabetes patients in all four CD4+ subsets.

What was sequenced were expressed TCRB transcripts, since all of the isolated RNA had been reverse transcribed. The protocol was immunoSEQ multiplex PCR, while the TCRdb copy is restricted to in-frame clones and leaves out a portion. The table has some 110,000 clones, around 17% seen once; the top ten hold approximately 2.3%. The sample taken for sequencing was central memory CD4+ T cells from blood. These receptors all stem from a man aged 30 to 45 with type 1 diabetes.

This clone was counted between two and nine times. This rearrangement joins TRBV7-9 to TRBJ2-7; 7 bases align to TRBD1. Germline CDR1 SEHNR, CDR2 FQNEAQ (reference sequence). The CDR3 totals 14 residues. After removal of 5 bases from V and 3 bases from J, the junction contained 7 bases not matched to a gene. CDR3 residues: CASSDMDRIYEQYF. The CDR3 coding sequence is TGTGCCAGCAGCGATATGGACAGGATCTACGAGCAGTACTTC.

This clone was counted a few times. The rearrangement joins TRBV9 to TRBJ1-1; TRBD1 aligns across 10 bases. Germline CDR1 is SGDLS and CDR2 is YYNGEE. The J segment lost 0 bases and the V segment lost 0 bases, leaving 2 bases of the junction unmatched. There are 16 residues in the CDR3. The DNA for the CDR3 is TGTGCCAGCAGCGTAGGGGACAGGGGACTGAACACTGAAGCTTTCTTT. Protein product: CASSVGDRGLNTEAFF.

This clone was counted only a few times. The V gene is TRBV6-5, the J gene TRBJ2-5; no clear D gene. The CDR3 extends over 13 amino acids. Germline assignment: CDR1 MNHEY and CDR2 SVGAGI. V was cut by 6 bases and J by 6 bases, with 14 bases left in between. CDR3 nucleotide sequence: TGTGCCAGCAGCCCTTTAACGCAGAAGACCCAGTACTTC. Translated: CASSPLTQKTQYF.

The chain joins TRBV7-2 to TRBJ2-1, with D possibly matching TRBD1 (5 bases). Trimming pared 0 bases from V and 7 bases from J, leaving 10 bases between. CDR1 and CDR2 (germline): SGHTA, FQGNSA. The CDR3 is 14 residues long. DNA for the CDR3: TGTGCCAGCAGCTTAGCCGCAGGGCAGAATGAGCAGTTCTTC. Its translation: CASSLAAGQNEQFF.

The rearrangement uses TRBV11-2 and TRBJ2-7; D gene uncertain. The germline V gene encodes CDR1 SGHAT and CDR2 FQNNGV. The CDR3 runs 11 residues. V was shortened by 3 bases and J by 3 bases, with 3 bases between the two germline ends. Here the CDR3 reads CASSLDYEQYF. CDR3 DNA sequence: TGTGCCAGCAGCTTGGACTACGAGCAGTACTTC.

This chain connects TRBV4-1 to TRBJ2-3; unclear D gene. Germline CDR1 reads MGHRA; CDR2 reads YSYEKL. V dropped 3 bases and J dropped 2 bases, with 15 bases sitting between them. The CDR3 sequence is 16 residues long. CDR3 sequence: CASSQANLGFTDTQYF. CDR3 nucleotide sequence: TGCGCCAGCAGCCAGGCTAATTTAGGGTTCACAGATACGCAGTATTTT.

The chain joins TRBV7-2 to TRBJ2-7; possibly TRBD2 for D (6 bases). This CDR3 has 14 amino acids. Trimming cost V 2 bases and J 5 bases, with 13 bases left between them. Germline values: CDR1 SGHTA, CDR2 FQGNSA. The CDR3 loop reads CASSLMEGRDEQYF. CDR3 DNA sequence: TGTGCCAGCAGCTTAATGGAGGGGCGCGACGAGCAGTACTTC.

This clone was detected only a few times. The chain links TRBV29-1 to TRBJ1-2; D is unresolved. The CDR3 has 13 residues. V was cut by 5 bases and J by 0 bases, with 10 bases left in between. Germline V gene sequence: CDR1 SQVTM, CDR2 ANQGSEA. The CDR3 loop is CSVRTPANYGYTF. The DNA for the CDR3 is TGCAGCGTTCGGACTCCAGCTAACTATGGCTACACCTTC. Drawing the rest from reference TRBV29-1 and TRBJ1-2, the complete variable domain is SAVISQKPSRDICQRGTSLTIQCQVDSQVTMMFWYRQQPGQSLTLIATANQGSEATYESGFVIDKFPISRPNLTFSTLTVSNMSPEDSSIYLCSVRTPANYGYTFGSGTRLTVV.

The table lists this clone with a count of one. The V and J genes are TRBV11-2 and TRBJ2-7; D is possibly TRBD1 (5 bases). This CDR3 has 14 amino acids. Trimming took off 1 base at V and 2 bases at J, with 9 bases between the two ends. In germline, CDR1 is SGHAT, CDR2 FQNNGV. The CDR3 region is CASSLGARAYEQYF. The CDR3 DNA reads TGTGCCAGCAGCTTAGGAGCCAGGGCCTACGAGCAGTACTTC. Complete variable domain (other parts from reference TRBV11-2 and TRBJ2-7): EAGVAQSPRYKIIEKRQSVAFWCNPISGHATLYWYQQILGQGPKLLIQFQNNGVVDDSQLPKDRFSAERLKGVDSTLKIQPAKLEDSAVYLCASSLGARAYEQYFGPGTRLTVT.

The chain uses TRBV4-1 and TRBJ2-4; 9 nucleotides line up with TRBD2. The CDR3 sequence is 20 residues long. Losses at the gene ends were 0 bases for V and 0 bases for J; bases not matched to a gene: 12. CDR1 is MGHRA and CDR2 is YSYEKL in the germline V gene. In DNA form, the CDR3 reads TGCGCCAGCAGCCAAGAGTCGGAGCGGGGGGCCTCCTTAGCCAAAAACATTCAGTACTTC. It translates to CASSQESERGASLAKNIQYF.